Presented here are 26 T cell receptor beta chains from one specimen sequenced in a study of control samples from healthy donors and cancer patients. Method: immunoSEQ multiplex PCR; TCRdb's copy keeps in-frame clones and lacks some. The data hold 100,000 to 150,000 clones, with approximately 90% observed a single time. The specimen sequenced was blood. The receptors here all came from a young man in good health.

This chain connects TRBV27 to TRBJ1-1; D is undetermined. Germline V gene sequence: CDR1 MNHEY, CDR2 SMNVEV (reference sequence). The V gene lost 2 bases and the J gene lost 4 bases, with 14 bases spanning the gap. There are 15 residues in the CDR3. CDR3 nucleotide sequence: TGTGCCAGCAGTTTACGGCCCGACGGAGGCACTGAAGCTTTCTTT. Translating gives CASSLRPDGGTEAFF.

J is TRBJ1-5 and V is TRBV14; D gene ambiguous. Germline lookup yields CDR1 SGHDN and CDR2 FVKESK. The CDR3 totals 12 residues. Trimming cost V 1 base and J 9 bases, with 7 bases left between them. CDR3 in DNA: TGTGCCAGCAGCCAAGGGGGATGGCCCCAGCATTTT. This gives the protein CASSQGGWPQHF.

The chain employs TRBV21-1 and TRBJ1-1; TRBD1 was called by the table and not checked on the DNA. TRBV21-1 is listed as a pseudogene. The CDR3 runs to 17 residues. The CDR3 nucleotides are TGTGCCAGCAGCAAAGAACTTTATCGGACAGGGAAAACTGAAGCTTTCTTT. This gives the protein CASSKELYRTGKTEAFF.

The chain couples TRBV25-1 to TRBJ1-4; the D gene is possibly TRBD1 (5 bases). Trimming took off 4 bases at V and 8 bases at J, with 14 bases between the two ends. Germline-derived CDR1 and CDR2 are MGHDK and SYGVNS. This CDR3 has 14 amino acids. The CDR3 DNA reads TGTGCCAGCAGTGTGGGGCAGGGTTTAGAAAAACTGTTTTTT. Amino acid sequence: CASSVGQGLEKLFF.

The chain combines TRBV2 with TRBJ1-2; D is possibly TRBD1 (5 bases). Germline V gene data show CDR1 as SNHLY and CDR2 as FYNNEI. The CDR3 contains 15 residues. Trimming cost V 8 bases and J 2 bases, with 18 bases left between them. The CDR3 sequence is CASFPRGQSNYGYTF. CDR3 in DNA: TGTGCCAGCTTTCCAAGGGGCCAATCAAACTATGGCTACACCTTC.

The chain has TRBV6-6 and TRBJ1-3, with D possibly TRBD1 on 5 matching bases. The V gene lost 9 bases and the J gene lost 0 bases, with 15 bases spanning the gap. Germline-derived CDR1 and CDR2 are MNHNY and SVGAGI (reference sequence). The CDR3 length is 15 residues. In DNA form, the CDR3 reads TGTGCCAGTTCTTCAGGGATGCGCTCTGGAAACACCATATATTTT. It yields the protein CASSSGMRSGNTIYF.

V and J are TRBV27 and TRBJ2-7; D assignment may be TRBD1 or TRBD2 (5 bases each). The germline CDR1 and CDR2 sequences are MNHEY and SMNVEV (reference sequence). V lost 2 bases and J lost 1, with 12 bases in between. This CDR3 region has 15 residues. CDR3 residues: CASSLARDRSYEQYF. CDR3 nucleotides: TGTGCCAGCAGTTTAGCTCGGGACCGTTCCTACGAGCAGTACTTC.

V is TRBV19 and J is TRBJ1-2, with 7 positions matching TRBD1. V dropped 5 bases and J dropped 5; count of bases not matched to a gene: 8. The CDR3 has 14 amino acids. From germline, CDR1 is LNHDA and CDR2 SQIVND (reference sequence). This chain's CDR3 is CASSGRTGGYGYTF. The CDR3 bases are TGTGCCAGTAGTGGAAGGACAGGAGGATATGGCTACACCTTC. The complete variable domain, with remaining parts taken from reference TRBV19 and TRBJ1-2, reads DGGITQSPKYLFRKEGQNVTLSCEQNLNHDAMYWYRQDPGQGLRLIYYSQIVNDFQKGDIAEGYSVSREKKESFPLTVTSAQKNPTAFYLCASSGRTGGYGYTFGSGTRLTVV.

This clone was seen just once. The rearrangement joins TRBV5-1 to TRBJ2-1; either TRBD1 or TRBD2 may supply D (5 bases each). In germline, CDR1 is SGHRS, CDR2 YFSETQ. The CDR3 is made up of 16 amino acids. V was pared by 1 base and J by 2 bases, with 13 bases between. The CDR3 sequence is CASSLPGALAYNEQFF. The CDR3 DNA reads as TGCGCCAGCAGCTTGCCCGGGGCTCTAGCCTACAATGAGCAGTTCTTC.

The V gene is TRBV7-8, the J gene TRBJ1-2; D is undetermined. V gave up 1 base and J gave up 4 bases, with 16 bases separating them. The CDR3 is made up of 16 amino acids. Germline V gene sequence: CDR1 SGHVS, CDR2 FQNEAQ. CDR3 residues: CASSLGEPGLGYGYTF. CDR3 bases: TGTGCCAGCAGCTTAGGGGAGCCCGGGCTGGGCTATGGCTACACCTTC. Together with reference TRBV7-8 and TRBJ1-2, the CDR3 gives the full variable domain: GAGVSQSPRYKVAKRGQDVALRCDPISGHVSLFWYQQALGQGPEFLTYFQNEAQLDKSGLPSDRFFAERPEGSVSTLKIQRTQQEDSAVYLCASSLGEPGLGYGYTFGSGTRLTVV.

The rearrangement joins TRBV6-5 to TRBJ1-4; 7 nucleotides align to TRBD1. The CDR3 extends over 14 amino acids. With 5 bases clipped from V and 8 bases from J, the junction kept 8 bases outside the gene matches. Germline CDR1 and CDR2: MNHEY and SVGAGI. The CDR3 nucleotides are TGTGCCAGCAGTCCAGACAGGGTCGACGAAAAACTGTTTTTT. This sequence encodes CASSPDRVDEKLFF.

The gene calls are TRBV6-1 and TRBJ1-5; TRBD1 might be the D (6 bases). CDR1 and CDR2 (germline): MNHNS, SASEGT. CDR3 length: 16 residues. V lost 2 bases and J lost 4, with 15 bases in between. CDR3 loop: CASSENPGERNQPQHF. CDR3 in DNA: TGTGCCAGCAGTGAAAATCCAGGGGAAAGGAATCAGCCCCAGCATTTT.

This rearrangement joins TRBV27 to TRBJ1-2; no clear D gene. The CDR3 extends over 15 amino acids. Trimming cost V 8 bases and J 8 bases, with 24 bases left between them. From germline, CDR1 is MNHEY and CDR2 SMNVEV (reference sequence). The CDR3 is CASLLSSYRLLGYTF. CDR3 nucleotides: TGTGCCAGCTTACTAAGCTCTTACCGACTGCTGGGCTACACCTTC.

V is TRBV10-3 and J is TRBJ2-3; D might be TRBD2 (6 bases). Germline V gene data show CDR1 as ENHRY and CDR2 as SYGVKD. The CDR3 extends over 13 amino acids. Trimming removed 7 bases at V and 4 bases at J, with 12 bases between. In DNA, the CDR3 is TGTGCCATCAAGGAGGGCACGGCAGATACGCAGTATTTT. Its translation: CAIKEGTADTQYF.

The rearrangement joins TRBV6-5 to TRBJ1-5; no reliable D call. The CDR3 is made up of 13 amino acids. V was shortened by 8 bases and J by 2 bases, with 10 bases between the two germline ends. The germline V gene encodes CDR1 MNHEY and CDR2 SVGAGI. CDR3 sequence reads: CASDRVGNQPQHF. The DNA of the CDR3 is TGTGCCAGCGACCGGGTGGGCAATCAGCCCCAGCATTTT.

The gene calls are TRBV29-1 and TRBJ1-1, with 7 positions matching TRBD1. V lost 6 bases, J lost 1 base, and 8 bases stayed unmatched. CDR1 and CDR2 from the germline V gene are SQVTM and ANQGSEA. The CDR3 has 14 residues. In DNA, the CDR3 is TGCAGCGTCGCGTACTACAGGGGGAACACTGAAGCTTTCTTT. It codes for CSVAYYRGNTEAFF.

The V call is TRBV2, the J call TRBJ2-1, with 8 bases matching TRBD1. Looked up from germline, CDR1 is SNHLY and CDR2 is FYNNEI. V lost 4 bases, J lost 6 bases, and 11 bases stayed unmatched. This CDR3 is 16 amino acids long. Here the CDR3 DNA reads TGTGCCAGCAGTGCCCTAGACAGGGGCCCACTCAATGAGCAGTTCTTC. This codes for CASSALDRGPLNEQFF.

This clone was recorded a few times. The V call is TRBV4-1, the J call TRBJ1-3, with D uncertain. CDR3 length: 17 amino acids. Germline CDR1 MGHRA, CDR2 YSYEKL. Trimming shortened V by 2 bases and J by 0 bases, and 14 bases separated the two germline ends. The CDR3 sequence: CASSQSPTPRSGNTIYF. CDR3 in DNA: TGCGCCAGCAGCCAATCCCCCACACCCCGCTCTGGAAACACCATATATTTT.

The chain carries TRBV3-1 (or the pseudogene TRBV3-2) and TRBJ2-1; the D gene is possibly TRBD2 (7 bases). Trimming cost V 1 base and J 0 bases, with 10 bases left between them. CDR1 and CDR2 (germline): LGHDT, YNNKEL (reference sequence). This CDR3 region has 16 residues. For the CDR3, the DNA is TGTGCCAGCAGCCAAGGGAGGGGGGGCTCCTACAATGAGCAGTTCTTC. This sequence encodes CASSQGRGGSYNEQFF.

The chain carries TRBV4-1 and TRBJ1-6; TRBD1 aligns across 7 bases. The V segment lost 1 base and the J segment 9 bases; nucleotides outside the gene matches: 9. The CDR3 extends over 16 amino acids. CDR1 is MGHRA, CDR2 YSYEKL, per germline. As DNA, the CDR3 is TGCGCCAGCAGCCAAGTTCGTCCAGGGGGAGGTTCACCCCTCCACTTT. Amino acids: CASSQVRPGGGSPLHF.

CDR3 nucleotides: TGTGCCAGCAGCCAAGGGGTCTCGGTTTATTCACCCCTCCACTTT. This translates into CASSQGVSVYSPLHF. This rearrangement joins TRBV14 to TRBJ1-6, with D hard to call. The CDR3 length is 15 residues. Trimming left V 1 base short and J 8 bases short, with 12 bases between. CDR1 and CDR2 from the germline V gene are SGHDN and FVKESK.

This chain connects TRBV27 to TRBJ2-3; a possible D gene is TRBD2 (5 bases). This CDR3 spans 13 amino acids. Germline CDR1 reads MNHEY; CDR2 reads SMNVEV (reference sequence). The V end was cut by 7 bases, the J end by 1 base, with 9 bases between. The CDR3 coding sequence is TGTGCCAGCACGAAGGGAGGCACAGATACGCAGTATTTT. Amino acids: CASTKGGTDTQYF.

The chain links TRBV5-6 to TRBJ2-2, with D hard to call. Germline values: CDR1 SGHDT, CDR2 YYEEEE. The ends were cut back, 2 bases at V and 0 bases at J, with 11 bases in the middle. This CDR3 has 16 residues. CDR3 DNA: TGTGCCAGCAGCTTCCCCAGGCTCGCGAACACCGGGGAGCTGTTTTTT. Translating gives CASSFPRLANTGELFF. The complete variable domain, with remaining parts taken from reference TRBV5-6 and TRBJ2-2, reads DAGVTQSPTHLIKTRGQQVTLRCSPKSGHDTVSWYQQALGQGPQFIFQYYEEEERQRGNFPDRFSGHQFPNYSSELNVNALLLGDSALYLCASSFPRLANTGELFFGEGSRLTVL.

The V and J genes are TRBV30 and TRBJ1-2, with D uncertain. CDR1 is GTSNPN, CDR2 SVGIG, per germline (reference sequence). The CDR3 length is 13 residues. V was pared by 0 bases and J by 4 bases, with 9 bases between. The CDR3 sequence is CAWSVHSGYGYTF. Here the CDR3 DNA reads TGTGCCTGGAGTGTACATTCCGGCTATGGCTACACCTTC. The full variable domain, completed using reference TRBV30 and TRBJ1-2, is SQTIHQWPATLVQPVGSPLSLECTVEGTSNPNLYWYRQAAGRGLQLLFYSVGIGQISSEVPQNLSASRPQDRQFILSSKKLLLSDSGFYLCAWSVHSGYGYTFGSGTRLTVV.

The chain joins TRBV2 to TRBJ2-5, with TRBD2 matching 7 bases. Germline-derived CDR1 and CDR2 are SNHLY and FYNNEI. The CDR3 spans 13 residues. Trimming took 4 bases from V and 5 from J; bases not matched to a gene: 4. The CDR3 is CASSGEGPETQYF. CDR3 nucleotide sequence: TGTGCCAGCAGTGGGGAGGGTCCGGAGACCCAGTACTTC.

The chain has TRBV3-1 (or the pseudogene TRBV3-2) and TRBJ2-1; D is possibly TRBD2 (6 bases). Deletions cut 4 bases from V and 4 bases from J, with 11 bases between. The CDR3 is 14 residues long. Germline assignment: CDR1 LGHDT and CDR2 YNNKEL (reference sequence). The CDR3 DNA sequence: TGTGCCAGCAGCCTCGGGACTTCTTACAATGAGCAGTTCTTC. Protein sequence: CASSLGTSYNEQFF.